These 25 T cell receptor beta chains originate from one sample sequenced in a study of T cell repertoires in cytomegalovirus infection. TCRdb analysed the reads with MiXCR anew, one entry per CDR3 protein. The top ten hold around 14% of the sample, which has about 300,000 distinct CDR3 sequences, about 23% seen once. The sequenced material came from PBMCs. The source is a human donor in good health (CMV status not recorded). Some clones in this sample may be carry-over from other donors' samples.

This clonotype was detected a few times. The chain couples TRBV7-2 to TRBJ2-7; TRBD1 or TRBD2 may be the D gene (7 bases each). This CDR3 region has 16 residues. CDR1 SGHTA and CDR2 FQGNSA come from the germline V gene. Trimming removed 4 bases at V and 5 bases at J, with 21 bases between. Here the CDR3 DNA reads TGTGCCAGCAGCTCCCCCGCTAGCGGAGGGGGCCACGAGCAGTACTTC. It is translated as CASSSPASGGGHEQYF. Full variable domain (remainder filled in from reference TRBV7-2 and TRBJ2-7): GAGVSQSPSNKVTEKGKDVELRCDPISGHTALYWYRQSLGQGLEFLIYFQGNSAPDKSGLPSDRFSAERTGGSVSTLTIQRTQQEDSAVYLCASSSPASGGGHEQYFGPGTRLTVT.

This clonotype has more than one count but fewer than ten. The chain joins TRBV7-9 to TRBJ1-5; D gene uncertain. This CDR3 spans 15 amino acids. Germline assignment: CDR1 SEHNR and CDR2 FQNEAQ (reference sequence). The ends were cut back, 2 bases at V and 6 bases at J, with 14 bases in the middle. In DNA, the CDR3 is TGTGCCAGCAGCTTATACGGGGAAACGGGTCAGCCCCAGCATTTT. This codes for CASSLYGETGQPQHF.

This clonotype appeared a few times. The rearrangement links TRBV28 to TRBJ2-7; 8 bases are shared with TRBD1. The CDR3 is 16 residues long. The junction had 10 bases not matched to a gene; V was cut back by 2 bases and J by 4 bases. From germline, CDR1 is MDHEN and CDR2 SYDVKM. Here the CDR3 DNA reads TGTGCCAGCAGTTTAGTAGAGAGACAGGGGTCTTACGAGCAGTACTTC. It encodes CASSLVERQGSYEQYF.

This chain's CDR3 is CASRQDTDSGNTIYF. For the CDR3, the DNA is TGTGCCAGCAGACAGGACACGGACTCTGGAAACACCATATATTTT. The V gene is TRBV11-2, the J gene TRBJ1-3; tentative D call: TRBD1 (5 bases). The CDR3 is 15 residues long. Germline V gene sequence: CDR1 SGHAT, CDR2 FQNNGV. Trimming shortened V by 6 bases and J by 0 bases, and 12 bases separated the two germline ends.

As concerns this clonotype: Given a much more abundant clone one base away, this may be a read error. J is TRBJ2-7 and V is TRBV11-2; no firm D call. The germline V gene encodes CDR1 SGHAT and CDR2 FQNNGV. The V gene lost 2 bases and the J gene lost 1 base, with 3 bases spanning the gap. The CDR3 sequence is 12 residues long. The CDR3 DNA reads TGTGCCAGCAGCTTAAAATCCTACGAGCAGTACTTC. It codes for CASSLKSYEQYF. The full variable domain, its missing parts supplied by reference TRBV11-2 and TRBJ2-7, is EAGVAQSPRYKIIEKRQSVAFWCNPISGHATLYWYQQILGQGPKLLIQFQNNGVVDDSQLPKDRFSAERLKGVDSTLKIQPAKLEDSAVYLCASSLKSYEQYFGPGTRLTVT.

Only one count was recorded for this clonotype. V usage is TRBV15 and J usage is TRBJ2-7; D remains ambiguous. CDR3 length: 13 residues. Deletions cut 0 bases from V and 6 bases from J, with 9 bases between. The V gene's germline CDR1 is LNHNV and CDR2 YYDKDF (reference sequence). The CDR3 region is CATSRDRAGEQYF. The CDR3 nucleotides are TGTGCCACCAGCAGAGATAGGGCCGGCGAGCAGTACTTC.

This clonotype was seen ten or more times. CDR3 in DNA: TGTGCCAGCAGCTTTAACCCTAGCAATCAGCCCCAGCATTTT. Translation gives CASSFNPSNQPQHF. J is TRBJ1-5 and V is TRBV7-2; D not resolved. The CDR3 sequence is 14 residues long. The germline V gene has CDR1 SGHTA and CDR2 FQGNSA. V dropped 3 bases and J dropped 0 bases, with 6 bases sitting between them. Filled out from reference TRBV7-2 and TRBJ1-5, the complete variable domain reads GAGVSQSPSNKVTEKGKDVELRCDPISGHTALYWYRQSLGQGLEFLIYFQGNSAPDKSGLPSDRFSAERTGGSVSTLTIQRTQQEDSAVYLCASSFNPSNQPQHFGDGTRLSIL.

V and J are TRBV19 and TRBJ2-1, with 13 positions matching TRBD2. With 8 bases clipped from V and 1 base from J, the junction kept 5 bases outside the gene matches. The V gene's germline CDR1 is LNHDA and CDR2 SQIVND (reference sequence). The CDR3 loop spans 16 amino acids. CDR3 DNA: TGTGCCAGTGAGACTAGCGGGAGGCAGTCCTACAATGAGCAGTTCTTC. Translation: CASETSGRQSYNEQFF.

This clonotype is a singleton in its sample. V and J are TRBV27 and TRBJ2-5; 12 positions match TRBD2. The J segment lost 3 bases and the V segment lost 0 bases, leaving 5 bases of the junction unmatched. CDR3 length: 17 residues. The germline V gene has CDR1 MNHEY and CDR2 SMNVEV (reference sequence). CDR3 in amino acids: CASSLSVGLAGKETQYF. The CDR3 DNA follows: TGTGCCAGCAGTTTATCCGTCGGACTAGCGGGGAAAGAGACCCAGTACTTC.

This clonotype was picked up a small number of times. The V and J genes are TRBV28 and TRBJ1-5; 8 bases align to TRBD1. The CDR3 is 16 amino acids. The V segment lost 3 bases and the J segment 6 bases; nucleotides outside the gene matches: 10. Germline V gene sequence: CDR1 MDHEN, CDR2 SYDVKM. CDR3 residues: CASSLQIGQGSQPQHF. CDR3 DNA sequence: TGTGCCAGCAGTTTGCAAATAGGACAGGGAAGTCAGCCCCAGCATTTT. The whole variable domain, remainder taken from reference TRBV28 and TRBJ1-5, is DVKVTQSSRYLVKRTGEKVFLECVQDMDHENMFWYRQDPGLGLRLIYFSYDVKMKEKGDIPEGYSVSREKKERFSLILESASTNQTSMYLCASSLQIGQGSQPQHFGDGTRLSIL.

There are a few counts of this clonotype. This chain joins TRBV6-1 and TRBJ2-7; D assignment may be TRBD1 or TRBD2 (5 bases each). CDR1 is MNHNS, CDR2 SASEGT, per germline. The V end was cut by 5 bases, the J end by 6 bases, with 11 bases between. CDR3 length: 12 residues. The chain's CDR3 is CASSSGPREQYF. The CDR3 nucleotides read TGTGCCAGCAGTTCGGGACCACGCGAGCAGTACTTC.

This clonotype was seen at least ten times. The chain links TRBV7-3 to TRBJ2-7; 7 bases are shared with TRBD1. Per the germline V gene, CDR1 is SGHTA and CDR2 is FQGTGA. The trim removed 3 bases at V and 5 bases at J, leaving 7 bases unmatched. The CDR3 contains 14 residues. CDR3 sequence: CASSFMTGNHEQYF. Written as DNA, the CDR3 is TGTGCCAGCAGCTTTATGACAGGGAACCACGAGCAGTACTTC.

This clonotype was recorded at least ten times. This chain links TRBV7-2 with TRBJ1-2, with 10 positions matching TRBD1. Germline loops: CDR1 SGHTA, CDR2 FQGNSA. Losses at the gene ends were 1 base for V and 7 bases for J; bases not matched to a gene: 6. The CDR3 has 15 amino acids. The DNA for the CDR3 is TGTGCCAGCAGCTTAGGCGGGACAGGGGCCGGTGGCTACACCTTC. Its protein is CASSLGGTGAGGYTF. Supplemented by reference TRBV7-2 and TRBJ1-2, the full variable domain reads GAGVSQSPSNKVTEKGKDVELRCDPISGHTALYWYRQSLGQGLEFLIYFQGNSAPDKSGLPSDRFSAERTGGSVSTLTIQRTQQEDSAVYLCASSLGGTGAGGYTFGSGTRLTVV.

The CDR3 spells CASSLWTGGEETQYF. The DNA of the CDR3 is TGTGCCAGCAGCTTATGGACAGGGGGAGAAGAGACCCAGTACTTC. V is TRBV7-6 and J is TRBJ2-5; 10 bases align to TRBD1. In germline, CDR1 is SGHVS, CDR2 FNYEAQ. The CDR3 is made up of 15 amino acids. V shed 2 bases and J 3 bases; nucleotides not matched to a gene: 3.

The CDR3 loop reads CASSTLGGGYEKLFF. CDR3 sequence (DNA): TGTGCCAGCAGCACATTAGGGGGGGGATATGAAAAACTGTTTTTT. V and J are TRBV7-8 and TRBJ1-4; D might be TRBD1 (6 bases). V lost 5 bases, J lost 6 bases, and 16 bases lay in between. Germline CDR1 and CDR2: SGHVS and FQNEAQ. The length of the CDR3 is 15 residues.

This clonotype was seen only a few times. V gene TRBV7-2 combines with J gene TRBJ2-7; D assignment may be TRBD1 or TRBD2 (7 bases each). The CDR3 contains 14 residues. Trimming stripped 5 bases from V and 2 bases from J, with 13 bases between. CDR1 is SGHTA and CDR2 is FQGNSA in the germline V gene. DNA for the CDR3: TGTGCCAGCAGCACGCAGGGGGGGCCCTACGAGCAGTACTTC. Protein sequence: CASSTQGGPYEQYF.

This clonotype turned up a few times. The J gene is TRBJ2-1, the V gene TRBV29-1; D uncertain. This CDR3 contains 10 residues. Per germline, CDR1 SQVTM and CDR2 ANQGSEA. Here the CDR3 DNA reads TGCAGTTCAGAGTTTAATGAGCAGTTCTTC. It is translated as CSSEFNEQFF.

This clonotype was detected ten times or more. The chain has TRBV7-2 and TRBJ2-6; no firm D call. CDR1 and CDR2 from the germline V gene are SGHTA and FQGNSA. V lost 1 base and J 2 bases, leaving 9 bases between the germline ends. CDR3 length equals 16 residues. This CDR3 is CASSLGGSAGANVLTF. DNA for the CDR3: TGTGCCAGCAGCTTAGGGGGTTCCGCTGGGGCCAACGTCCTGACTTTC.

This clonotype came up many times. The CDR3 sequence: CASSPGGAYNEQFF. In DNA, the CDR3 is TGTGCCAGTAGTCCGGGGGGAGCCTACAATGAGCAGTTCTTC. V gene TRBV19 combines with J gene TRBJ2-1; 7 bases match TRBD2. The CDR3 is made up of 14 amino acids. Unmatched junction bases numbered 3, after V lost 5 bases and J lost 2 bases. The germline V gene encodes CDR1 LNHDA and CDR2 SQIVND (reference sequence).

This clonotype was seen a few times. CDR3 loop: CASSPGGEGGQPQHF. CDR3 DNA: TGCGCCAGCAGCCCCGGTGGTGAAGGTGGTCAGCCCCAGCATTTT. V usage is TRBV5-1 and J usage is TRBJ1-5, with D hard to call. The germline CDR1 and CDR2 sequences are SGHRS and YFSETQ. The CDR3 loop spans 15 amino acids. Trimming pared 4 bases from V and 6 bases from J, leaving 17 bases between.

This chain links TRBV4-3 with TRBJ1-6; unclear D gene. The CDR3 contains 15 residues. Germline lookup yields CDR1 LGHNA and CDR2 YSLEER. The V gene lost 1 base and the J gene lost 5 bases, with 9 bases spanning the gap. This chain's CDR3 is CASSQVFANNSPLHF. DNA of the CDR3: TGCGCCAGCAGCCAAGTGTTCGCAAATAATTCACCCCTCCACTTT.

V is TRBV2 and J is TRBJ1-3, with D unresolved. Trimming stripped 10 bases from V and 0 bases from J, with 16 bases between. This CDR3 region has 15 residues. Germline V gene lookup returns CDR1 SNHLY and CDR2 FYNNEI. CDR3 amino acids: CATVSDGRSGNTIYF. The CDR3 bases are TGTGCCACCGTGAGCGACGGACGCTCTGGAAACACCATATATTTT.

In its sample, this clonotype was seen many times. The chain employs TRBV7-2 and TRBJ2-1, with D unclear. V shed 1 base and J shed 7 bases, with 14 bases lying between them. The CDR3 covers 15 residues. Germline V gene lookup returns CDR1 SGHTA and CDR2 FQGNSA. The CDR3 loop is CASSLGPTVGNEQFF. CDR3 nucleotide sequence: TGTGCCAGCAGCTTAGGGCCAACGGTTGGGAATGAGCAGTTCTTC. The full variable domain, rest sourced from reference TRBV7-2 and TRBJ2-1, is GAGVSQSPSNKVTEKGKDVELRCDPISGHTALYWYRQSLGQGLEFLIYFQGNSAPDKSGLPSDRFSAERTGGSVSTLTIQRTQQEDSAVYLCASSLGPTVGNEQFFGPGTRLTVL.

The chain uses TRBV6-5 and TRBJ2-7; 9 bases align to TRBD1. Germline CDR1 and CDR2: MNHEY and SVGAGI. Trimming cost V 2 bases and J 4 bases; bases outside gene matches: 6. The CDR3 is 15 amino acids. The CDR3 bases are TGTGCCAGCAGTTACGCGGACAGGGGCCAGTACGAGCAGTACTTC. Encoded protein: CASSYADRGQYEQYF.

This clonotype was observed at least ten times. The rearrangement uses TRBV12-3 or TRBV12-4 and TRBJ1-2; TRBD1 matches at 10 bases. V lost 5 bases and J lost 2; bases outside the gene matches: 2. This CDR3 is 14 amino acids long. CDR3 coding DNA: TGTGCCAGCAGTAAGGGACAGGGGAACTATGGCTACACCTTC. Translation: CASSKGQGNYGYTF.